This T cell receptor beta chain originates from a study of T cell changes during pregnancy in multiple sclerosis. This CDR3 is built from 11 residues. Germline V gene data show CDR1 as MNHNS and CDR2 as SASEGT. Between the trimmed V and J ends, which lost 3 bases and 13 bases, there was a span of 7 bases. The repertoire was sequenced with immunoSEQ multiplex PCR; TCRdb's copy has only in-frame clones and lacks some. There are tens of thousands of clones in the sample; approximately 90% occur only once, and around 4.3% lies in the top ten. This clone was seen only a few times. This TCR was sampled from a female donor in good health, enrolled as a control in a pregnancy study. The specimen was peripheral blood, collected in the second trimester of pregnancy. The chain has TRBV6-1 and TRBJ1-6, with no clear D. CDR3 in DNA: TGTGCCAGCAGTGACAGTTTGCCCCTCCACTTT. The encoded protein is CASSDSLPLHF.